Following are 20 T cell receptor beta chains from one sample sequenced in a study of OX40 agonist ivuxolimab in advanced cancers. The library was prepared using the immunoSEQ multiplex PCR assay. This immuneACCESS table, as held by TCRdb, lists in-frame sequences with V and J called but not all clones. Of the missing ones, under half trace to an unresolved V gene in checked studies; the others have no known cause. The sample profile shows approximately 64,000 clones; approximately 90% of them were found once. Approximately 3% of the sample is held by the ten biggest clonotypes. Sample: CD4+ or CD8+ T cells sorted from blood, taken in a trial of the OX40 agonist ivuxolimab. These receptors all stem from an adult with an advanced solid tumor such as melanoma, head and neck, liver or kidney cancer.

This clone came up a few times. This chain joins TRBV5-4 and TRBJ1-1, with 8 positions matching TRBD1. V lost 2 bases to trimming and J lost 4 bases; unmatched junction nucleotides: 4. The CDR3 has 14 residues. Germline V gene sequence: CDR1 SGHNT, CDR2 YYREEE (reference sequence). The CDR3 bases are TGTGCCAGCAGCTTAGACAGGGGAGCCACTGAAGCTTTCTTT. Amino acid sequence: CASSLDRGATEAFF.

The V call is TRBV6-6, the J call TRBJ1-2; D gene ambiguous. Trimming shortened V by 4 bases and J by 0 bases, and 15 bases separated the two germline ends. This CDR3 has 16 residues. Germline lookup yields CDR1 MNHNY and CDR2 SVGAGI (reference sequence). The CDR3 region has the DNA TGTGCCAGCAGTTCGGACCATAGATCCTCTAACTATGGCTACACCTTC. It encodes CASSSDHRSSNYGYTF.

The rearrangement links TRBV7-6 to TRBJ2-7; 7 bases are a match to TRBD1. The CDR3 spans 14 residues. Unmatched junction bases numbered 7, after V lost 5 bases and J lost 3 bases. CDR1 is SGHVS and CDR2 is FNYEAQ in the germline V gene. DNA of the CDR3: TGTGCCAGCAGCGTAGACAGGGATCACTACGAGCAGTACTTC. It yields the protein CASSVDRDHYEQYF.

There are a few counts of this clone. The chain is built from TRBV14 and TRBJ1-2, with D perhaps matching TRBD1 (5 bases). The CDR3 contains 14 residues. The germline CDR1 and CDR2 sequences are SGHDN and FVKESK. V shed 4 bases and J shed 4 bases, with 13 bases lying between them. CDR3 sequence reads: CASSRSRGAYGYTF. The CDR3 DNA follows: TGTGCCAGCAGCCGGAGCAGAGGGGCCTATGGCTACACCTTC.

This chain connects TRBV6-1 to TRBJ1-4; D may be TRBD1 (6 bases). V lost 4 bases, J lost 8 bases, and 17 bases lay in between. CDR1 and CDR2 (germline): MNHNS, SASEGT. This CDR3 spans 15 amino acids. CDR3 amino acids: CASSVLRGVDEKLFF. CDR3 DNA: TGTGCCAGCAGTGTTCTCAGGGGAGTGGACGAAAAACTGTTTTTT.

This clone came up a few times. The V and J genes are TRBV15 and TRBJ1-2; D perhaps matches TRBD1 (5 bases). Germline V gene sequence: CDR1 LNHNV, CDR2 YYDKDF (reference sequence). The CDR3 totals 15 residues. Trimming cost V 1 base and J 6 bases, with 15 bases left between them. Written as DNA, the CDR3 is TGTGCCACCAGCAGAGGAACCGTCTTGGGGGATGGCTACACCTTC. Protein: CATSRGTVLGDGYTF.

The genes are TRBV7-6 and TRBJ1-1, with 7 bases aligning to TRBD1. CDR1 SGHVS and CDR2 FNYEAQ come from the germline V gene. Unmatched junction bases numbered 6, after V lost 6 bases and J lost 5 bases. This CDR3 contains 13 residues. The CDR3 sequence is CASRRDSSTEAFF. In DNA form, the CDR3 reads TGTGCCAGCAGGCGGGACAGTTCGACTGAAGCTTTCTTT. Based on the CDR3 plus reference TRBV7-6 and TRBJ1-1, the full variable domain is GAGVSQSPRYKVTKRGQDVALRCDPISGHVSLYWYRQALGQGPEFLTYFNYEAQQDKSGLPNDRFSAERPEGSISTLTIQRTEQRDSAMYRCASRRDSSTEAFFGQGTRLTVV.

The chain links TRBV2 to TRBJ2-7, with D perhaps TRBD2 (6 bases). Germline-derived CDR1 and CDR2 are SNHLY and FYNNEI. This CDR3 is 13 amino acids long. V dropped 8 bases and J dropped 3 bases, with 14 bases sitting between them. The CDR3 loop reads CASRKEGSYEQYF. CDR3 nucleotide sequence: TGTGCCAGCCGAAAGGAGGGTAGCTACGAGCAGTACTTC.

V usage is TRBV10-2 and J usage is TRBJ2-3, with 9 positions matching TRBD2. V gave up 2 bases and J gave up 1 base; unmatched junction bases: 4. The germline V gene encodes CDR1 WSHSY and CDR2 SAAADI. CDR3 length: 16 amino acids. In DNA, the CDR3 is TGCGCCAGCAGTGAGCGAGCTAGCGGGGGCACAGATACGCAGTATTTT. Amino acids: CASSERASGGTDTQYF.

The chain combines TRBV5-6 with TRBJ1-2, with TRBD1 matching over 8 bases. Germline lookup yields CDR1 SGHDT and CDR2 YYEEEE. The CDR3 spans 14 residues. The V gene end was trimmed by 1 base and the J gene end by 8 bases; junction bases not matched to a gene: 7. CDR3 amino acids: CASSLQTGAGGYTF. CDR3 nucleotides: TGTGCCAGCAGCTTGCAGACAGGGGCGGGCGGCTACACCTTC.

This chain links TRBV19 with TRBJ2-3; TRBD1 agrees at 7 bases. V was clipped by 4 bases and J by 5 bases; unmatched bases: 3. Germline CDR1 is LNHDA and CDR2 is SQIVND (reference sequence). The CDR3 sequence is 13 residues long. The CDR3 sequence is CASSTNRGDTQYF. The CDR3 nucleotides read TGTGCCAGTAGTACCAACAGGGGAGATACGCAGTATTTT.

The chain joins TRBV7-2 to TRBJ1-2; tentatively, D is TRBD1 (5 bases). Germline loops: CDR1 SGHTA, CDR2 FQGNSA. The CDR3 sequence is 12 residues long. Between the trimmed V and J ends, which lost 8 bases and 6 bases, there was a span of 13 bases. The CDR3 DNA follows: TGTGCCAGCTCCACAAGAGGGGATGGCTACACCTTC. Its protein is CASSTRGDGYTF.

The chain is built from TRBV19 and TRBJ2-3; D uncertain. The V gene lost 8 bases and the J gene lost 0 bases, with 12 bases spanning the gap. This CDR3 comprises 14 residues. CDR1 and CDR2 (germline): LNHDA, SQIVND (reference sequence). This CDR3 reads CASRSAASTDTQYF. The CDR3 coding sequence is TGTGCCAGTCGGAGCGCAGCTAGCACAGATACGCAGTATTTT.

In this sample, this clone turned up a few times. V and J are TRBV5-6 and TRBJ2-3, with TRBD2 matching over 8 bases. V was clipped by 1 base and J by 6 bases; unmatched bases: 7. CDR3 length: 15 amino acids. Germline-derived CDR1 and CDR2 are SGHDT and YYEEEE. CDR3 loop: CASSLMGLVGDTQYF. The CDR3 coding sequence is TGTGCCAGCAGCTTGATGGGACTAGTGGGCGATACGCAGTATTTT.

The rearrangement uses TRBV6-5 and TRBJ2-1, with 9 bases fitting TRBD2. The V segment lost 0 bases and the J segment 9 bases; nucleotides outside the gene matches: 6. The CDR3 extends over 15 amino acids. The germline gives CDR1 MNHEY, CDR2 SVGAGI. The CDR3 DNA reads TGTGCCAGCAGTTACTCGGGCGGGGGGGCACTTGAGCAGTTCTTC. This encodes CASSYSGGGALEQFF.

Points on this clone: Compared with germline, one end of the junction differs, possibly owing to a read error. The J gene is TRBJ2-5, the V gene TRBV10-3; D is ambiguous. CDR3 length: 12 residues. Germline CDR1 reads ENHRY; CDR2 reads SYGVKD. The CDR3 DNA follows: TGTGCCATCGGTCAGGATCAAGAGATCCAGTACTTC. Residues: CAIGQDQEIQYF.

The chain joins TRBV4-3 to TRBJ1-6, with D uncertain. Trimming took off 1 base at V and 8 bases at J, with 12 bases between the two ends. The CDR3 is 15 residues long. Germline V CDR1 and CDR2: LGHNA, YSLEER. CDR3 residues: CASSQVQDGDSPLHF. CDR3 bases: TGCGCCAGCAGCCAAGTGCAGGACGGGGATTCACCCCTCCACTTT.

The V and J genes are TRBV7-2 and TRBJ1-2, with D unresolved. This CDR3 comprises 15 residues. Germline V gives CDR1 SGHTA, CDR2 FQGNSA. V was cut by 1 base and J by 2 bases, with 11 bases left in between. The CDR3 spells CASSLGHSFNYGYTF. CDR3 in DNA: TGTGCCAGCAGCTTAGGGCACAGCTTCAACTATGGCTACACCTTC.

A single count supports this clone. DNA for the CDR3: TGTGCCAGCAGCGTCAGCGGGGGGGAAGGAAATGAGCAGTTCTTC. It codes for CASSVSGGEGNEQFF. The chain has TRBV9 and TRBJ2-1; 10 bases are a match to TRBD2. The CDR3 totals 15 residues. With 2 bases clipped from V and 7 bases from J, the junction kept 6 bases outside the gene matches. Germline loops: CDR1 SGDLS, CDR2 YYNGEE. The full variable domain, with the rest looked up from reference TRBV9 and TRBJ2-1, is DSGVTQTPKHLITATGQRVTLRCSPRSGDLSVYWYQQSLDQGLQFLIQYYNGEERAKGNILERFSAQQFPDLHSELNLSSLELGDSALYFCASSVSGGEGNEQFFGPGTRLTVL.

The J gene is TRBJ1-1, the V gene TRBV6-5; D call uncertain. Trimming took off 5 bases at V and 3 bases at J, with 10 bases between the two ends. The CDR3 sequence is 13 residues long. The germline V gene encodes CDR1 MNHEY and CDR2 SVGAGI. The CDR3 coding sequence is TGTGCCAGCAGTCCCAATGACGACACTGAAGCTTTCTTT. Encoded protein: CASSPNDDTEAFF.